Included here is one T cell receptor (beta chain) sequence, with context. As originally analysed: Reference gene primer amplification in the assay estimated nucleated cell counts. TCRdb keeps only in-frame clones here, not all; method: immunoSEQ multiplex PCR. That table is the source of V, J and clone size, and D and trimming were worked out from the DNA. The sample yields more than 85,000 clones, 84% seen once. This entry belongs to a study of blood T cell repertoires in COVID-19. The CDR3 sequence is 18 residues long. V shed 4 bases and J 1 base; nucleotides not matched to a gene: 9. CDR1 is SEHNR and CDR2 is FQNEAQ in the germline V gene (reference sequence).

The sequencing sample was made of peripheral blood. This TCR was recovered from a man aged 40-50 years with active or convalescent COVID-19. The rearrangement joins TRBV7-9 to TRBJ1-4; TRBD1 aligns across 10 bases. The DNA for the CDR3 is TGTGCCAGCAGCTCCGGGACAGGGGTTAGCTTAACTAATGAAAAACTGTTTTTT. The encoded protein is CASSSGTGVSLTNEKLFF.